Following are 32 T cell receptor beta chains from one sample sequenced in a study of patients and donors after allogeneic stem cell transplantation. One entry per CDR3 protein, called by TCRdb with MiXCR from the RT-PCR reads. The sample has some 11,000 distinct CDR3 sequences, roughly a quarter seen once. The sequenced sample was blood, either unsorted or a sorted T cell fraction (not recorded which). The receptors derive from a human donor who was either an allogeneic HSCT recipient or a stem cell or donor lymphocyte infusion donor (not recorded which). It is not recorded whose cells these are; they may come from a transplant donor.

For the CDR3, the DNA is TGTGCCAGCAGTAAGCAATTCTCTGGAAACACCATATATTTT. Amino acids: CASSKQFSGNTIYF. The chain carries TRBV6-6 and TRBJ1-3; D ambiguous. V shed 5 bases and J shed 0 bases, with 8 bases lying between them. Germline V gene data show CDR1 as MNHNY and CDR2 as SVGAGI (reference sequence). This CDR3 is 14 amino acids long.

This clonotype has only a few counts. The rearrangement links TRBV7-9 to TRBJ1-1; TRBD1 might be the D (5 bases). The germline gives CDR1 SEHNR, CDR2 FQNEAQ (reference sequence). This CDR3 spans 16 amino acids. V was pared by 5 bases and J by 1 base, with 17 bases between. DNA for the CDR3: TGTGCCAGCAGCCCACAGGTGGGGGTAGGGAACACTGAAGCTTTCTTT. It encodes CASSPQVGVGNTEAFF.

The CDR3 loop reads CASSSPPRRGNNEQFF. CDR3 DNA: TGTGCCAGCAGTTCCCCCCCACGGCGGGGAAACAATGAGCAGTTCTTC. The genes are TRBV27 and TRBJ2-1; a weak D match, TRBD2 (6 bases). The V end lost 4 bases, the J end lost 5 bases, and 18 bases lay between the germline ends. This CDR3 comprises 16 residues. Germline CDR1 is MNHEY and CDR2 is SMNVEV (reference sequence).

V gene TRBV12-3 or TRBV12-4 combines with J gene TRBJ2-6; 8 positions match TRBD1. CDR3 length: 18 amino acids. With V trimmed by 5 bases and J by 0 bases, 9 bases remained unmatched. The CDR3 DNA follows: TGTGCCAGCAGTCCAGACAGGGGAACACTCTCTGGGGCCAACGTCCTGACTTTC. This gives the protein CASSPDRGTLSGANVLTF.

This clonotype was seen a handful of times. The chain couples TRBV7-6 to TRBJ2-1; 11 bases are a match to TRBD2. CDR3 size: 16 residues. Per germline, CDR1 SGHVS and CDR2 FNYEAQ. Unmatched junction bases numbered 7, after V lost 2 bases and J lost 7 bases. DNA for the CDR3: TGTGCCAGCAGCTTAAATAGACTAGCGGGAAAGAATGAGCAGTTCTTC. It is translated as CASSLNRLAGKNEQFF.

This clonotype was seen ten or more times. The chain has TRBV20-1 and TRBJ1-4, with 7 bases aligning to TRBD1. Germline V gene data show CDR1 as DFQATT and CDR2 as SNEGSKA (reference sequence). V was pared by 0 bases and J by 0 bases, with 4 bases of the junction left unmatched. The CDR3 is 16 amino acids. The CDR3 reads CSARDRQGSTNEKLFF. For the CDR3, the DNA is TGCAGTGCTAGAGATCGACAGGGCTCAACTAATGAAAAACTGTTTTTT.

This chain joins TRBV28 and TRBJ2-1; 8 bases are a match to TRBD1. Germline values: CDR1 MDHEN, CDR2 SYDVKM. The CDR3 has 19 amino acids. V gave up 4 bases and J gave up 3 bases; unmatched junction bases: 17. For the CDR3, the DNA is TGTGCCAGCAGTTCACAAGCCGGGACAGGCTTCGGCGGCTACAATGAGCAGTTCTTC. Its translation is CASSSQAGTGFGGYNEQFF.

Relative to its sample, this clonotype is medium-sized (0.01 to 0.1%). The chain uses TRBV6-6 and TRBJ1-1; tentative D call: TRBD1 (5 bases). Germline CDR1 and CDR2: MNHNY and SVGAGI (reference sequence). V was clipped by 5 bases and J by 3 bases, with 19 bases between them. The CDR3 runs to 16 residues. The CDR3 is CASSPGHGLLYTEAFF. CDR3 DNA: TGTGCCAGCAGTCCTGGACACGGGTTGTTATACACTGAAGCTTTCTTT.

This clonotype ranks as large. CDR3 in amino acids: CSATPIMPSVAFF. CDR3 DNA sequence: TGCAGTGCTACCCCCATCATGCCCTCCGTGGCTTTCTTT. This chain connects TRBV20-1 to TRBJ1-1; D remains ambiguous. V was trimmed by 4 bases and J by 11 bases, leaving 20 bases between them. Germline-derived CDR1 and CDR2 are DFQATT and SNEGSKA (reference sequence). This CDR3 has 13 amino acids.

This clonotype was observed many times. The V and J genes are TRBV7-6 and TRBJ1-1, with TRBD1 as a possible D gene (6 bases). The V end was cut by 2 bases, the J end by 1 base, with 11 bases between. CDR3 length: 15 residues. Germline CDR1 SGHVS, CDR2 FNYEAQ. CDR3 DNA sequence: TGTGCCAGCAGCTTAAGGGCAGGGGCGAACACTGAAGCTTTCTTT. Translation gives CASSLRAGANTEAFF.

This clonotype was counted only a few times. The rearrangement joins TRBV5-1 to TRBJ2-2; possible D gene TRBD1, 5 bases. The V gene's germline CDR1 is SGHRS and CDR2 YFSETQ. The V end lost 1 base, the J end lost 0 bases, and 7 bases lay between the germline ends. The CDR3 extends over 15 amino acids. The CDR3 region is CASSLSGTNTGELFF. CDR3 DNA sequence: TGCGCCAGCAGCTTGTCAGGGACGAACACCGGGGAGCTGTTTTTT.

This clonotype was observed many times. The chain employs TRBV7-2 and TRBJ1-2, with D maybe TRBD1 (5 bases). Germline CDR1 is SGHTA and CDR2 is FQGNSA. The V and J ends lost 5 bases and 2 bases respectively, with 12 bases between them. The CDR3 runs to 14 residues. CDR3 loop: CASSLTTANYGYTF. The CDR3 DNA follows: TGTGCCAGCAGCCTAACGACAGCGAACTATGGCTACACCTTC.

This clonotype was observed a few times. The DNA for the CDR3 is TGCGCCAGCAGCCAAGCGGCGGCAGGGCAAAATGAAAAACTGTTTTTT. It translates to CASSQAAAGQNEKLFF. The chain links TRBV4-3 to TRBJ1-4; D may be TRBD1 (5 bases). The CDR3 is 16 amino acids. Germline CDR1 reads LGHNA; CDR2 reads YSLEER. Trimming pared 1 base from V and 5 bases from J, leaving 14 bases between.

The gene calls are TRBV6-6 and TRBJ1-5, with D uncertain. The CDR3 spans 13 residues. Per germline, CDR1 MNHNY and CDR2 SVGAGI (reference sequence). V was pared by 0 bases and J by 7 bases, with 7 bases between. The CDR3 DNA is TGTGCCAGCAGTTACTCGAAGGGCCAGCCCCAGCATTTT. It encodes CASSYSKGQPQHF.

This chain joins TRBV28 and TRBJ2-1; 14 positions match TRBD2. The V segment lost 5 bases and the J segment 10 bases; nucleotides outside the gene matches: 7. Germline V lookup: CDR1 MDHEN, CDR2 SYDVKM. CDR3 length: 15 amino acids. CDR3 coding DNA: TGTGCCAGCAGTCGACTAGCGGGAGGGCCCGGGGAGCAGTTCTTC. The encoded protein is CASSRLAGGPGEQFF. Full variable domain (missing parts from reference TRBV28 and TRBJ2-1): DVKVTQSSRYLVKRTGEKVFLECVQDMDHENMFWYRQDPGLGLRLIYFSYDVKMKEKGDIPEGYSVSREKKERFSLILESASTNQTSMYLCASSRLAGGPGEQFFGPGTRLTVL.

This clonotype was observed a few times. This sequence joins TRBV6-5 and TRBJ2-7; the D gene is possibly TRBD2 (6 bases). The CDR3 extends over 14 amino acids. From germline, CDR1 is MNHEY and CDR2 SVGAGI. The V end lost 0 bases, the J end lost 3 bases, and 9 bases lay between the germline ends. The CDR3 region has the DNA TGTGCCAGCAGTTACTCGGGACTGAACTACGAGCAGTACTTC. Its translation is CASSYSGLNYEQYF.

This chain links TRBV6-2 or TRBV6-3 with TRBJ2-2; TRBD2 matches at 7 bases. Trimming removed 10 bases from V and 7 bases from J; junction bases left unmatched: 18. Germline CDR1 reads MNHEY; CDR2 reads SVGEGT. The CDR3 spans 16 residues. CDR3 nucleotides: TGTGCCACCCAGCGGCCCGGGGGAGGGCCGGGCGGGGAGCTGTTTTTT. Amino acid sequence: CATQRPGGGPGGELFF.

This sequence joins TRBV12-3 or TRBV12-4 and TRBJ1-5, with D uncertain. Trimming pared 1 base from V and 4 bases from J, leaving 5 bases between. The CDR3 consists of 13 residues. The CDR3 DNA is TGTGCCAGCAGTTTAGGAGAAAATCAGCCCCAGCATTTT. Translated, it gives CASSLGENQPQHF.

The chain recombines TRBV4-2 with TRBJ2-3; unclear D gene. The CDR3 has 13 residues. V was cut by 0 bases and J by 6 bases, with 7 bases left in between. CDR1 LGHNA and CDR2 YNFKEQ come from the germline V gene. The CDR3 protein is CASSQEGYDTQYF. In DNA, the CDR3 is TGTGCCAGCAGCCAAGAGGGTTATGATACGCAGTATTTT.

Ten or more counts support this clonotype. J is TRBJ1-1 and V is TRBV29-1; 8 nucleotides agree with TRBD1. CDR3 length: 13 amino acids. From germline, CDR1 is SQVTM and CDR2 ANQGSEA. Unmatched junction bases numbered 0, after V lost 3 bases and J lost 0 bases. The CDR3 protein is CSVETGVNTEAFF. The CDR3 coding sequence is TGCAGCGTTGAGACAGGGGTGAACACTGAAGCTTTCTTT.

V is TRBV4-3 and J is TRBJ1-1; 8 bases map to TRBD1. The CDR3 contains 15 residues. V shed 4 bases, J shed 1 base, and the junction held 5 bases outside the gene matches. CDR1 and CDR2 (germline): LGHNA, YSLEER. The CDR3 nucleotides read TGCGCCAGCAGCCTAACCGGGACAGGGAACACTGAAGCTTTCTTT. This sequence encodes CASSLTGTGNTEAFF.

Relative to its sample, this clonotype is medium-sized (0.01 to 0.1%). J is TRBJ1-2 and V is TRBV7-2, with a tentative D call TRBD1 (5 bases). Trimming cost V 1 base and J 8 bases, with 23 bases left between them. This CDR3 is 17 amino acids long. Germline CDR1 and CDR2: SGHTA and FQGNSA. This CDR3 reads CASSLVTRESLQSGYTF. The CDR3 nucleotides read TGTGCCAGCAGCTTAGTGACCAGGGAGTCCCTTCAGTCGGGCTACACCTTC.

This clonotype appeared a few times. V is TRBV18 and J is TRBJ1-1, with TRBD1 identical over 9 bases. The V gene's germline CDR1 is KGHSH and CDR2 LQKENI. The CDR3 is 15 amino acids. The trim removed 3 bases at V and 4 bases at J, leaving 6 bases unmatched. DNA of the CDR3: TGTGCCAGCTCACCGGGACAGGGATGGAGCACTGAAGCTTTCTTT. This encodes CASSPGQGWSTEAFF. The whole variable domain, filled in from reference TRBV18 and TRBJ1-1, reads NAGVMQNPRHLVRRRGQEARLRCSPMKGHSHVYWYRQLPEEGLKFMVYLQKENIIDESGMPKERFSAEFPKEGPSILRIQQVVRGDSAAYFCASSPGQGWSTEAFFGQGTRLTVV.

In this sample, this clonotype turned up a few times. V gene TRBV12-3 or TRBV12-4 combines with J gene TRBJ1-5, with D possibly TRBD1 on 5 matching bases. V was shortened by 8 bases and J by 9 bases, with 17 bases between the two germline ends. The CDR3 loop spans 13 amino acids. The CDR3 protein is CASEGHTLGPQHF. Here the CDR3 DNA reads TGTGCCAGCGAGGGGCACACCTTGGGGCCCCAGCATTTT.

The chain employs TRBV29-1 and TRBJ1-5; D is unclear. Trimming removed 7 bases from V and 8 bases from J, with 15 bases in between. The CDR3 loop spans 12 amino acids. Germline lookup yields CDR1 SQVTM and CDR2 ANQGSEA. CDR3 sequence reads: CSAMYGLEPQHF. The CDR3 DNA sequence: TGCAGCGCAATGTACGGTTTGGAGCCCCAGCATTTT. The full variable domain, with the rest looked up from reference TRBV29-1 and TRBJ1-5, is SAVISQKPSRDICQRGTSLTIQCQVDSQVTMMFWYRQQPGQSLTLIATANQGSEATYESGFVIDKFPISRPNLTFSTLTVSNMSPEDSSIYLCSAMYGLEPQHFGDGTRLSIL.

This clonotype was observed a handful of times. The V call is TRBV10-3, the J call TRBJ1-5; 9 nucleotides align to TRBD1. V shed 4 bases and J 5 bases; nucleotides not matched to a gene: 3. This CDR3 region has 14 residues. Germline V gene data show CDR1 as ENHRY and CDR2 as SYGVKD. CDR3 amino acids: CAISVTGGDQPQHF. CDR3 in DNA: TGTGCCATCAGTGTGACAGGGGGTGATCAGCCCCAGCATTTT.

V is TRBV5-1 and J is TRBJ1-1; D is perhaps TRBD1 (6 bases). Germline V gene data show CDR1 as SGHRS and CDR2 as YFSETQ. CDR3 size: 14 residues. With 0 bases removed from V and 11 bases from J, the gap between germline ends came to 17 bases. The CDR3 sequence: CASSLEGRGPGAFF. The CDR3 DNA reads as TGCGCCAGCAGCTTGGAGGGCAGGGGCCCCGGCGCTTTCTTT.

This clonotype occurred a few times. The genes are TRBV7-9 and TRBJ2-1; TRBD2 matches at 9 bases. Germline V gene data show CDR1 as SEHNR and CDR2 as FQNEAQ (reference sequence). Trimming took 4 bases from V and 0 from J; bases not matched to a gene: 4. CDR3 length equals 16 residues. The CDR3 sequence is CASSSLAGSSYNEQFF. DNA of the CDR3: TGTGCCAGCAGCTCACTAGCGGGCAGCTCCTACAATGAGCAGTTCTTC.

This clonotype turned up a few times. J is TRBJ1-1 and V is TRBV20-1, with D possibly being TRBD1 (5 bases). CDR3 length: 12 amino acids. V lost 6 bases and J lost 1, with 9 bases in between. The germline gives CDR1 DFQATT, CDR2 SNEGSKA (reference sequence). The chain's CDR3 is CSAPTGNTEAFF. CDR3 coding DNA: TGCAGTGCCCCAACAGGGAACACTGAAGCTTTCTTT.

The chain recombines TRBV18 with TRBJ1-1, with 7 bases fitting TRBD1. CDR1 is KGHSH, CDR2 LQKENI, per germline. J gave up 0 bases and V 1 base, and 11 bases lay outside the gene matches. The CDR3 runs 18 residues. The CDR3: CASSPLSGTAALNTEAFF. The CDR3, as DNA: TGTGCCAGCTCACCACTCTCTGGGACAGCCGCTCTGAACACTGAAGCTTTCTTT.

The CDR3 DNA is TGTGCCAGCAGTTTGGGGTATGAGCAGTTCTTC. Amino acid sequence: CASSLGYEQFF. The chain joins TRBV27 to TRBJ2-1; no definite D call. CDR1 and CDR2 from the germline V gene are MNHEY and SMNVEV (reference sequence). CDR3 length: 11 amino acids. V lost 3 bases and J lost 8, with 5 bases in between.

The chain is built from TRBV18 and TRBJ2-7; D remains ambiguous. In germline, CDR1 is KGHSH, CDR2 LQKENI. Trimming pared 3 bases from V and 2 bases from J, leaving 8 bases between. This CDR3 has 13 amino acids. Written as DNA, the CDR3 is TGTGCCAGCTCACCCGGCAGGACCTACGAGCAGTACTTC. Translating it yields CASSPGRTYEQYF.